Reported below is one T cell receptor beta chain. The target antigen is unknown. The PCR made use of 60 Vbeta and 13 Jbeta primers. Sequenced by immunoSEQ multiplex PCR; TCRdb stores in-frame clones only, minus some. Of about 200,000 clones in the sample, roughly four fifths are singletons; the top ten hold 2.5% to 3.5%. Healthy individuals who donated bone marrow served as the donors. V was clipped by 8 bases and J by 5 bases, with 15 bases between them. CDR3 length: 13 residues. Germline CDR1 reads MNHNS; CDR2 reads SASEGT. This record comes from a study of cytomegalovirus exposure and HLA in healthy donors. Study-wide results and limits: It was taken for granted in presence/absence analyses that sequencing depth across donors was roughly uniform. A later analysis found most CMV-associated TCR beta chains apparently HLA-restricted. Highly shared sequence variants in one cluster were likely a sequencing artifact.

The specimen was PBMCs. The rearrangement joins TRBV6-1 to TRBJ1-2, with D unresolved. The sequence derives from a middle-aged woman in good health and CMV-seronegative. The CDR3 region is CASLISAAYGYTF. Written as DNA, the CDR3 is TGTGCCAGCCTAATTTCGGCGGCGTATGGCTACACCTTC.